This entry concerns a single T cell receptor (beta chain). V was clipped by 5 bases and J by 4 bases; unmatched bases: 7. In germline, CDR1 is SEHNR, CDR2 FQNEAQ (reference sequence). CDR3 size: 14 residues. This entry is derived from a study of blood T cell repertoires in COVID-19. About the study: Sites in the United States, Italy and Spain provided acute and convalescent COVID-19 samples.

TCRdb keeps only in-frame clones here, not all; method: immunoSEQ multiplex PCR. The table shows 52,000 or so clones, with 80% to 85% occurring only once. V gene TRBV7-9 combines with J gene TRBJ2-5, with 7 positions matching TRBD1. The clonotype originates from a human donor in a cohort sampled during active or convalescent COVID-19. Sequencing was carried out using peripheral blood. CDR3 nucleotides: TGTGCCAGCAGCCCCGGACAGGACCGAGAGACCCAGTACTTC. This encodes CASSPGQDRETQYF.